A selection of T cell receptor beta chains follows, all from one sample in a study of blood T cell repertoires in COVID-19. Repertoires were generated with immunoSEQ multiplex PCR, while TCRdb's copy carries only in-frame clones and drops some. The sample has around 99,000 clones; more than 80% are singletons. The material sequenced was peripheral blood. These TCRs come from a human donor in a cohort sampled during active COVID-19. Both conserved end residues are part of each CDR3. D genes are given only for firm matches. For some rows the clone size is stated as once, few or many, or as a class when expanded; others skip it.

J gene,D gene,CDR3 length,V gene,clone size,CDR3 protein,CDR3 DNA
TRBJ1-4,TRBD1,16,TRBV5-1,NA,CASSPDRGGLWEKLFF,TGCGCCAGCAGCCCGGACAGGGGAGGTTTGTGGGAAAAACTGTTTTTT
TRBJ1-2,NA,14,TRBV3-1/TRBV3-2,NA,CASSQGAAGGGYTF,TGTGCCAGCAGCCAAGGCGCAGCAGGTGGTGGCTACACCTTC
TRBJ1-4,TRBD1,15,TRBV5-1,NA,CASSLETGTNEKLFF,TGCGCCAGCAGCTTGGAGACAGGGACTAATGAAAAACTGTTTTTT
TRBJ2-5,TRBD2,17,TRBV5-1,NA,CASSLALGGGSGETQYF,TGCGCCAGCAGCTTGGCCTTGGGCGGGGGGAGCGGAGAGACCCAGTACTTC
TRBJ1-1,NA,14,TRBV6-5,NA,CASSRTGLATEAFF,TGTGCCAGCAGCCGAACAGGGTTGGCCACTGAAGCTTTCTTT
TRBJ2-3,NA,15,TRBV7-9,NA,CASSLAGPGADTQYF,TGTGCCAGCAGCTTAGCCGGGCCCGGGGCAGATACGCAGTATTTT
TRBJ1-2,NA,16,TRBV6-6,NA,CASSYPQGLSGVVYTF,TGTGCCAGCAGTTACCCGCAAGGACTCTCCGGGGTAGTCTACACCTTC
TRBJ1-6,TRBD1,15,TRBV6-6,once,CASSPGQGSHSPLHF,TGTGCCAGCAGTCCGGGACAGGGCTCCCATTCACCCCTCCACTTT
TRBJ1-2,NA,11,TRBV28,NA,CASSYSYGYTF,TGTGCCAGCAGTTACAGCTATGGCTACACCTTC
TRBJ1-3,NA,17,TRBV11-2,NA,CASSPRPGQRPGNTIYF,TGTGCCAGCAGCCCAAGACCTGGACAGAGGCCTGGAAACACCATATATTTT
TRBJ1-4,NA,14,TRBV6-2/TRBV6-3,few,CASSSTGATEKLFF,TGTGCCAGCAGTTCGACAGGAGCCACCGAAAAACTGTTTTTT
TRBJ1-2,TRBD1,17,TRBV7-8,NA,CASSLAGQGSKGYGYTF,TGTGCCAGCAGCTTAGCGGGACAGGGGTCAAAAGGCTATGGCTACACCTTC
TRBJ1-1,NA,14,TRBV4-1,once,CASSHPRVGTEAFF,TGCGCCAGCAGCCACCCGAGGGTGGGCACTGAAGCTTTCTTT
TRBJ2-3,TRBD2,15,TRBV6-5,NA,CASSRVGLAADTQYF,TGTGCCAGCAGTCGAGTTGGACTAGCGGCAGATACGCAGTATTTT
TRBJ2-5,TRBD2,16,TRBV11-1,NA,CASSLEGLAGEVTQYF,TGTGCCAGCAGCTTAGAGGGACTAGCGGGAGAGGTGACCCAGTACTTC
TRBJ2-7,NA,14,TRBV18,NA,CASSSQGNRYEQYF,TGTGCCAGCTCATCTCAGGGGAATCGATACGAGCAGTACTTC
TRBJ1-5,NA,15,TRBV5-1,NA,CASSVDVGGNQPQHF,TGCGCCAGCAGCGTGGACGTGGGCGGCAATCAGCCCCAGCATTTT
TRBJ2-3,TRBD2,16,TRBV11-2,once,CASSYSRASGTDTQYF,TGTGCCAGCAGCTACTCCCGGGCTAGCGGAACAGATACGCAGTATTTT
TRBJ1-2,NA,14,TRBV14,NA,CASSARAGGLGYTF,TGTGCCAGCAGCGCGAGGGCGGGGGGACTTGGCTACACCTTC
TRBJ2-7,NA,16,TRBV27,NA,CASSPTPRTFTYEQYF,TGTGCCAGCAGTCCAACGCCCCGGACTTTCACATACGAGCAGTACTTC
TRBJ2-5,NA,13,TRBV7-9,once,CASSFAGSETQYF,TGTGCCAGCAGCTTTGCAGGGTCAGAGACCCAGTACTTC
TRBJ2-1,TRBD2,16,TRBV3-1/TRBV3-2,NA,CASSQGTGGYYNEQFF,TGTGCCAGCAGCCAAGGTACGGGAGGTTACTACAATGAGCAGTTCTTC
TRBJ1-1,NA,14,TRBV5-1,once,CASSPEARNTEAFF,TGCGCCAGCAGCCCCGAGGCCAGAAACACTGAAGCTTTCTTT
TRBJ2-1,NA,15,TRBV11-2,once,CASTVSGRGGEGQFF,TGTGCCAGCACCGTCTCCGGGAGAGGGGGGGAGGGGCAGTTCTTC
TRBJ2-1,NA,12,TRBV7-3,NA,CASGSSYNEQFF,TGTGCCAGCGGGAGCTCCTACAATGAGCAGTTCTTC
TRBJ2-3,NA,13,TRBV12-5,NA,CASGLSPVDTQYF,TGTGCTAGTGGTTTGTCCCCGGTAGATACGCAGTATTTT
TRBJ1-4,TRBD1,15,TRBV2,NA,CASSEATDRDEKLFF,TGTGCCAGCAGTGAAGCTACGGACAGGGATGAAAAACTGTTTTTT
TRBJ1-5,NA,11,TRBV29-1,once,CSVGFVQPQHF,TGCAGCGTTGGTTTCGTACAGCCCCAGCATTTT
TRBJ2-7,NA,12,TRBV3-1/TRBV3-2,NA,CASSQDPREQYF,TGTGCCAGCAGCCAAGACCCTCGGGAGCAGTACTTC
TRBJ1-1,NA,11,TRBV12-3/TRBV12-4,NA,CASSGGGEAFF,TGTGCCAGCAGCGGGGGGGGAGAAGCTTTCTTT
TRBJ1-5,NA,15,TRBV4-2,NA,CASSQVRGGNQPQHF,TGTGCCAGCAGCCAAGTTAGGGGTGGTAATCAGCCCCAGCATTTT
TRBJ1-1,TRBD1,13,TRBV19,NA,CASKTGMNTEAFF,TGTGCCTCCAAGACAGGGATGAACACTGAAGCTTTCTTT
TRBJ2-7,TRBD2,15,TRBV29-1,NA,CSAESGAGWPGEQYF,TGCAGCGCCGAAAGCGGGGCAGGGTGGCCGGGCGAGCAGTACTTC
TRBJ2-5,TRBD2,14,TRBV18,NA,CASSASGIVETQYF,TGTGCCAGCTCAGCTAGCGGGATTGTTGAGACCCAGTACTTC
TRBJ2-1,TRBD2,17,TRBV18,NA,CASSPLAGGMGYNEQFF,TGTGCCAGCTCACCACTGGCGGGGGGTATGGGATACAATGAGCAGTTCTTC
TRBJ2-1,NA,14,TRBV11-2,once,CASSSDSSWSRQFF,TGTGCCAGCAGCTCCGATTCAAGTTGGTCTAGGCAGTTCTTC
TRBJ2-7,NA,17,TRBV6-1,NA,CASSEDHRGGLTYEQYF,TGTGCCAGCAGTGAAGACCACCGAGGGGGTCTTACCTACGAGCAGTACTTC
TRBJ2-4,TRBD2,16,TRBV24-1,NA,CATSDSLAGVSSIQYF,TGTGCCACCAGTGATTCCCTAGCGGGAGTTTCCAGCATTCAGTACTTC
TRBJ2-6,TRBD1,19,TRBV5-1,NA,CASSSPRTGVSPGANVLTF,TGCGCCAGCAGCTCTCCCAGGACAGGGGTTAGTCCTGGGGCCAACGTCCTGACTTTC
TRBJ1-2,TRBD1,13,TRBV19,NA,CASSTDRGLGYTF,TGTGCCAGTAGTACCGACAGGGGGCTTGGCTACACCTTC
TRBJ2-1,TRBD1,15,TRBV24-1,NA,CATSDPRQGANEQFF,TGTGCCACCAGTGATCCCCGACAGGGGGCGAATGAGCAGTTCTTC
TRBJ1-1,NA,15,TRBV6-2/TRBV6-3,NA,CASSYPAGKSTEAFF,TGTGCCAGCAGTTACCCCGCGGGGAAATCCACTGAAGCTTTCTTT
TRBJ2-1,TRBD1,15,TRBV5-1,NA,CASSLAGQGSNEQFF,TGCGCCAGCAGCTTGGCCGGACAGGGGAGCAATGAGCAGTTCTTC
TRBJ1-6,NA,14,TRBV25-1,NA,CASAVGGYNSPLHF,TGTGCCAGCGCAGTAGGGGGATATAATTCACCCCTCCACTTT
TRBJ1-5,TRBD1,14,TRBV19,NA,CASSKDREGQPQHF,TGTGCCAGTAGTAAAGACAGGGAAGGTCAGCCCCAGCATTTT
TRBJ1-2,TRBD1,14,TRBV4-1,NA,CASSQPGTGDGYTF,TGCGCCAGCAGCCAACCCGGGACAGGGGATGGCTACACCTTC
TRBJ2-7,NA,15,TRBV5-1,many,CASSLVLGRIYEQYF,TGCGCCAGCAGCTTGGTTCTGGGCAGGATCTACGAGCAGTACTTC
TRBJ1-4,NA,17,TRBV4-3,NA,CASSQNGVPGGVEKLFF,TGCGCCAGCAGCCAAAACGGGGTGCCGGGAGGGGTGGAAAAACTGTTTTTT
TRBJ1-2,NA,14,TRBV7-2,NA,CASSPGQTPSGYTF,TGTGCCAGCAGTCCTGGACAGACACCGAGCGGCTACACCTTC
TRBJ2-1,TRBD2,15,TRBV13,NA,CASGNSGSFYNEQFF,TGTGCCAGCGGGAATAGCGGGAGTTTTTACAATGAGCAGTTCTTC
TRBJ1-2,TRBD1,14,TRBV15,NA,CATSRTDRANGYTF,TGTGCCACCAGCAGAACAGACAGGGCGAATGGCTACACCTTC
TRBJ2-7,NA,11,TRBV20-1,NA,CSAAGTYEQYF,TGCAGTGCTGCGGGCACCTACGAGCAGTACTTC
TRBJ1-1,NA,15,TRBV6-6,NA,CASSPPRALNTEAFF,TGTGCCAGCAGTCCACCCAGGGCTTTGAACACTGAAGCTTTCTTT
TRBJ2-7,TRBD1,15,TRBV15,NA,CATAAPGRDSYEQYF,TGTGCCACCGCTGCCCCCGGCCGGGACAGCTACGAGCAGTACTTC
TRBJ2-3,TRBD2,15,TRBV28,once,CASSSAGGPKDTQYF,TGTGCCAGCAGTTCAGCGGGAGGGCCTAAAGATACGCAGTATTTT
TRBJ1-2,NA,13,TRBV6-5,NA,CASRWRQAYGYTF,TGTGCCAGCAGGTGGAGACAGGCGTATGGCTACACCTTC
TRBJ2-5,TRBD1,14,TRBV5-1,NA,CASSFRDRVAPAYF,TGCGCCAGCAGCTTCCGGGACAGGGTAGCCCCTGCCTACTTC